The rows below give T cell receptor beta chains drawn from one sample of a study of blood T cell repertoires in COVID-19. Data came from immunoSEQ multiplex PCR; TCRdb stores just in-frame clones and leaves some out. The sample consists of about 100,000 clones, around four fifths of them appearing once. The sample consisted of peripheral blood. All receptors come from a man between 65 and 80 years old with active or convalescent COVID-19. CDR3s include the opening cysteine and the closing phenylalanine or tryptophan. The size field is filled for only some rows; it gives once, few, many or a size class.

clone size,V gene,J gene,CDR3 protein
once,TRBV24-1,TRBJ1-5,CATSGSGPNQPQHF
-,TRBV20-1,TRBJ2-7,CSASPSGDSYEQYF
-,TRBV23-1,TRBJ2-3,CASPLAPQADTQYF
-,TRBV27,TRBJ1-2,CASSSGTGFLGYTF
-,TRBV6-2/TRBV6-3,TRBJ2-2,CASSAWTSGGALVNTGELFF
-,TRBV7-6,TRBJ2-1,CASSSLAGGPSSYNEQFF
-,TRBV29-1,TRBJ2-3,CSVERVGGFTDTQYF
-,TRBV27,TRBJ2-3,CASSSTSRTGTSTDTQYF
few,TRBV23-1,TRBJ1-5,CASSQAGLYSNQPQHF
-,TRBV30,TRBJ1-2,CAFTKGQAANYGYTF
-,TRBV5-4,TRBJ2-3,CASSLGLAGDTDTQYF
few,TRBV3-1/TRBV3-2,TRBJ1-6,CASSQGTGRRNSPLHF
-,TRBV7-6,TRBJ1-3,CASSLLQGRSSGNTIYF
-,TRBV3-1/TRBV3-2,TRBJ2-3,CASSSSPRDTITDTQYF
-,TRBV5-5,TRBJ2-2,CASSLGVGGGKNTGELFF
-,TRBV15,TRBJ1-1,CATSRAQGVRGAFF
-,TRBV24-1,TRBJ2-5,CATSRGDRGHEETQYF
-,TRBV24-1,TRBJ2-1,CATSDLQANSYNEQFF
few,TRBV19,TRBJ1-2,CASRATGGGNYGYTF
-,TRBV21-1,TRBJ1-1,CASSNQGENTEAFF
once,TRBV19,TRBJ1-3,CASSTRGQAQNTIYF
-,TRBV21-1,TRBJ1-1,CASSKRRWAGGPNTEAFF
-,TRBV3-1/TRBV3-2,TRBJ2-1,CASSQGLAGGYNEQFF
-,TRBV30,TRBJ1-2,CAREDRAFHYGYTF
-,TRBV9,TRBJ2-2,CASTLGLANTGELFF
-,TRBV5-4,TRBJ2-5,CASSSRTEKETQYF
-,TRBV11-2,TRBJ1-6,CASSFETGWGSPLHF
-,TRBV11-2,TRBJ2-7,CASSFSAGPSLGGEQYF
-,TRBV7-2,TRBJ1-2,CASSPGQRFNYGYTF
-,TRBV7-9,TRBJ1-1,CASTLQGNTEAFF
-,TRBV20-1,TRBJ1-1,CSASEETEAFF
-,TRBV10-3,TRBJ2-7,CAIRKDSRPHYEQYF
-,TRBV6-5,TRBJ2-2,CASTYSGRAGELFF
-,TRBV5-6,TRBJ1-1,CASSLSVAEAFF
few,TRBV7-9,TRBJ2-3,CASGGGGADTQYF
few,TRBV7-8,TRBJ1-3,CASSLNLVVRRRGSGNTIYF
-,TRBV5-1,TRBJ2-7,CASSFLTSVYEQYF
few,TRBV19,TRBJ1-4,CASSLNTGGTSEKLFF
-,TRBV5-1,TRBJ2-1,CASSTTGTGMNEQFF
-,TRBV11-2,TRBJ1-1,CASSFITGMNTEAFF
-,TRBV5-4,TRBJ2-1,CASSLTTEEFF
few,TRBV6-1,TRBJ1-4,CASSDRGRADEKLFF
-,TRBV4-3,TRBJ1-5,CASSQETGQPQHF
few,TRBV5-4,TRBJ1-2,CASSLKPAHSRSYGYTF
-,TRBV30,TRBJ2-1,CACRSYNEQFF
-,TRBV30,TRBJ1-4,CAWTSGTANEKLFF
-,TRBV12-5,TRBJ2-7,CASGLVLGSSYEQYF
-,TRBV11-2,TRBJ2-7,CASSPPSWSSYEQYF
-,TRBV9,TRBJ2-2,CASSVVEAGELFF
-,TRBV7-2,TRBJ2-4,CASSLAGWGALAKNIQYF
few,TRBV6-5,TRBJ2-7,CASSYEGRAGEQYF
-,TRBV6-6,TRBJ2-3,CASSPGQGDTDTQYF